The 10 T cell receptor beta chains given below trace back to one sample, sequenced in a study of T cells in tuberculosis. Libraries were prepared by immunoSEQ multiplex PCR; TCRdb keeps only in-frame clonotypes and omits some of them. The table lists tens of thousands of clones, 90% to 95% of them singletons. Material for sequencing was PBMCs. The receptors derive from a donor between 10 and 35 years old with latent tuberculosis or without tuberculosis infection.

The chain links TRBV7-2 to TRBJ1-1; 7 bases match TRBD1. This CDR3 is built from 14 residues. Germline-derived CDR1 and CDR2 are SGHTA and FQGNSA. The J segment lost 5 bases and the V segment lost 7 bases, leaving 10 bases of the junction unmatched. The CDR3: CASTRWTGETEAFF. CDR3 bases: TGTGCCAGCACCCGATGGACAGGAGAAACTGAAGCTTTCTTT. Full variable domain (missing parts from reference TRBV7-2 and TRBJ1-1): GAGVSQSPSNKVTEKGKDVELRCDPISGHTALYWYRQSLGQGLEFLIYFQGNSAPDKSGLPSDRFSAERTGGSVSTLTIQRTQQEDSAVYLCASTRWTGETEAFFGQGTRLTVV.

The gene calls are TRBV5-6 and TRBJ1-2; 7 bases agree with TRBD1. V dropped 3 bases and J dropped 3; count of bases not matched to a gene: 11. Germline V lookup: CDR1 SGHDT, CDR2 YYEEEE. There are 16 residues in the CDR3. CDR3 protein: CASSSLTGVGDYGYTF. The CDR3 region has the DNA TGTGCCAGCAGCTCACTAACAGGGGTTGGGGACTATGGCTACACCTTC.

This chain links TRBV19 with TRBJ1-1; D call uncertain. The CDR3 sequence is 16 residues long. The germline V gene has CDR1 LNHDA and CDR2 SQIVND (reference sequence). Trimming shortened V by 6 bases and J by 4 bases, and 21 bases separated the two germline ends. The CDR3 here is CASSRKTGLEGTEAFF. CDR3 bases: TGTGCCAGTAGCCGAAAAACGGGCTTAGAGGGCACTGAAGCTTTCTTT.

The gene calls are TRBV27 and TRBJ2-7; no firm D call. CDR3 length equals 14 residues. Trimming stripped 2 bases from V and 3 bases from J, with 11 bases between. Germline CDR1 and CDR2: MNHEY and SMNVEV (reference sequence). The CDR3 loop is CASSLEYQNYEQYF. The CDR3 DNA is TGTGCCAGCAGTTTAGAGTACCAAAACTACGAGCAGTACTTC.

The V gene is TRBV6-1, the J gene TRBJ1-1; 8 bases line up with TRBD1. The CDR3 contains 15 residues. From germline, CDR1 is MNHNS and CDR2 SASEGT. The V segment lost 5 bases and the J segment 2 bases; nucleotides outside the gene matches: 7. CDR3 sequence: CASSPRQGYNTEAFF. The CDR3 nucleotides are TGTGCCAGCAGTCCCAGACAGGGGTACAACACTGAAGCTTTCTTT.

The rearrangement links TRBV10-3 to TRBJ2-1, with D possibly TRBD2 on 5 matching bases. The CDR3 sequence is 15 residues long. The V gene's germline CDR1 is ENHRY and CDR2 SYGVKD. V shed 7 bases and J shed 4 bases, with 17 bases lying between them. The CDR3 loop is CAIMAVTSSYNEQFF. The CDR3 DNA reads as TGTGCCATCATGGCCGTTACTAGTTCATACAATGAGCAGTTCTTC.

V and J are TRBV12-5 and TRBJ1-2; D is possibly TRBD1 (6 bases). Trimming pared 2 bases from V and 5 bases from J, leaving 6 bases between. Germline V CDR1 and CDR2: LGHNT, FRNRAP. This CDR3 is built from 12 residues. The CDR3, as DNA: TGTGCTAGTGGTTTGACAGGGTATGGCTACACCTTC. Its protein is CASGLTGYGYTF. Filled out from reference TRBV12-5 and TRBJ1-2, the complete variable domain reads DARVTQTPRHKVTEMGQEVTMRCQPILGHNTVFWYRQTMMQGLELLAYFRNRAPLDDSGMPKDRFSAEMPDATLATLKIQPSEPRDSAVYFCASGLTGYGYTFGSGTRLTVV.

This chain's CDR3 is CASIWGQGRATNEKLFF. The CDR3 bases are TGTGCCAGCATTTGGGGACAGGGGCGTGCAACTAATGAAAAACTGTTTTTT. The J gene is TRBJ1-4, the V gene TRBV27, with TRBD1 identical over 10 bases. V lost 7 bases to trimming and J lost 0 bases; unmatched junction nucleotides: 8. CDR3 length equals 17 residues. CDR1 MNHEY and CDR2 SMNVEV come from the germline V gene (reference sequence). Filled out from reference TRBV27 and TRBJ1-4, the complete variable domain reads EAQVTQNPRYLITVTGKKLTVTCSQNMNHEYMSWYRQDPGLGLRQIYYSMNVEVTDKGDVPEGYKVSRKEKRNFPLILESPSPNQTSLYFCASIWGQGRATNEKLFFGSGTQLSVL.

J is TRBJ1-2 and V is TRBV9; D is ambiguous. The CDR3 extends over 16 amino acids. Germline assignment: CDR1 SGDLS and CDR2 YYNGEE. V lost 3 bases and J lost 1, with 16 bases in between. CDR3 amino acids: CASSGTPRSLNYGYTF. The DNA of the CDR3 is TGTGCCAGCAGCGGAACTCCCCGGTCCCTTAACTATGGCTACACCTTC. The whole variable domain, remainder taken from reference TRBV9 and TRBJ1-2, is DSGVTQTPKHLITATGQRVTLRCSPRSGDLSVYWYQQSLDQGLQFLIQYYNGEERAKGNILERFSAQQFPDLHSELNLSSLELGDSALYFCASSGTPRSLNYGYTFGSGTRLTVV.

The CDR3 DNA follows: TGTGCCTGGAGTGTCCTAAGACAGGCTTTGGGGACTGAAGCTTTCTTT. Translating gives CAWSVLRQALGTEAFF. The V call is TRBV30, the J call TRBJ1-1; D might be TRBD1 (6 bases). Trimming took off 0 bases at V and 5 bases at J, with 19 bases between the two ends. The germline V gene encodes CDR1 GTSNPN and CDR2 SVGIG (reference sequence). CDR3 length: 16 amino acids.